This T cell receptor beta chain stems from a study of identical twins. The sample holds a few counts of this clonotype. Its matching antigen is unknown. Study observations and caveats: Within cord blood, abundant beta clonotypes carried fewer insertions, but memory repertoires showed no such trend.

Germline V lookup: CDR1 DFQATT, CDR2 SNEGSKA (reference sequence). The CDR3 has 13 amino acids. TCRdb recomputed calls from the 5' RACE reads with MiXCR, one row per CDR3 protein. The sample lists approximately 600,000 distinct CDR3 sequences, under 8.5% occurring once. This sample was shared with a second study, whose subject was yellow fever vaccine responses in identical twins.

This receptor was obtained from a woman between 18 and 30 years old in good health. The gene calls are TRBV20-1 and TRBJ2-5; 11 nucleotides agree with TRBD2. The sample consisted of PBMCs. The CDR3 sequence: CSVLAGGQETQYF. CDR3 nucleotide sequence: TGCAGCGTCTTAGCGGGGGGGCAAGAGACCCAGTACTTC.